The 2 T cell receptor beta chains in this list originate from one sample, sequenced in a study of blood T cell repertoires in COVID-19. Here immunoSEQ multiplex PCR was the method, and the copy in TCRdb shows in-frame clones only, minus some. The data hold 250,000 to 350,000 clones, with around 86% observed a single time. Input material: peripheral blood. All receptors derive from a woman between 40 and 50 years old who had recovered from COVID-19.

This clone occurred a few times. CDR3 residues: CASSVEAGGVTDTQYF. Here the CDR3 DNA reads TGTGCCAGCAGCGTAGAGGCGGGAGGAGTCACAGATACGCAGTATTTT. The chain uses TRBV9 and TRBJ2-3, with 8 bases matching TRBD2. Germline V gives CDR1 SGDLS, CDR2 YYNGEE. The CDR3 runs 16 residues. V lost 0 bases, J lost 2 bases, and 5 bases stayed unmatched.

V is TRBV9 and J is TRBJ1-1; no clear D gene. This CDR3 has 16 amino acids. V was cut by 4 bases and J by 4 bases, with 20 bases left in between. Germline loops: CDR1 SGDLS, CDR2 YYNGEE. The CDR3 sequence: CASSTPRGELGTEAFF. CDR3 nucleotide sequence: TGTGCCAGCAGCACCCCCCGCGGGGAATTGGGCACTGAAGCTTTCTTT.